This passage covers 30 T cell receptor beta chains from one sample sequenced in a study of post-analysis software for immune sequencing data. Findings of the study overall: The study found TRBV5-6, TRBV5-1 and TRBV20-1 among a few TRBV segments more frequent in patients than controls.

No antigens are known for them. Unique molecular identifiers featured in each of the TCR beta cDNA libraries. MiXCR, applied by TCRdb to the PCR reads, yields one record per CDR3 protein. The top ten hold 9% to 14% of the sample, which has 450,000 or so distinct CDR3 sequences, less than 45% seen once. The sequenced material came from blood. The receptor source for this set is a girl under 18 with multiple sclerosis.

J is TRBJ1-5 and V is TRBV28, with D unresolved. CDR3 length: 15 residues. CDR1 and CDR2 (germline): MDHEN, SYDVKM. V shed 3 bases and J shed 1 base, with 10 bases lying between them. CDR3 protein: CASSFGQESNQPQHF. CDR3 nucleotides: TGTGCCAGCAGTTTCGGGCAGGAGAGCAATCAGCCCCAGCATTTT.

CDR3 protein: CASNADRASGEKLFF. The CDR3 DNA sequence: TGTGCCAGCAACGCCGACAGGGCCTCGGGAGAAAAACTGTTTTTT. The V call is TRBV2, the J call TRBJ1-4; 7 positions match TRBD1. Germline values: CDR1 SNHLY, CDR2 FYNNEI. This CDR3 is built from 15 residues. The V segment lost 7 bases and the J segment 8 bases; nucleotides outside the gene matches: 13.

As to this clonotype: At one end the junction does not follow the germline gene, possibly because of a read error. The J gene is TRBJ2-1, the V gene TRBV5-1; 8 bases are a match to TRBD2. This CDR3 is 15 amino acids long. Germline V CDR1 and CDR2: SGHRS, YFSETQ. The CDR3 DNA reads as TGCGCCAGCAGCCCGGAGGGACTAGTGGACAATGAGCGGTTCTTC. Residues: CASSPEGLVDNERFF.

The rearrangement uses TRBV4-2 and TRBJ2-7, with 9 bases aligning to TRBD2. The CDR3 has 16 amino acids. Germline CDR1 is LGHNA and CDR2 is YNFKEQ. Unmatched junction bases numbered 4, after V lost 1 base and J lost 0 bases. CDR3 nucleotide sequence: TGTGCCAGCAGCCAAGGCCTTAGCGGGAGCTCCTACGAGCAGTACTTC. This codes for CASSQGLSGSSYEQYF.

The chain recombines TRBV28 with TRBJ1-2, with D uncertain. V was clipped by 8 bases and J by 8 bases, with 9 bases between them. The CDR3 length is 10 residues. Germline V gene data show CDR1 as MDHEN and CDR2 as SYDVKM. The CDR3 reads CASGISGYTF. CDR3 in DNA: TGTGCCAGCGGCATCAGCGGCTACACCTTC.

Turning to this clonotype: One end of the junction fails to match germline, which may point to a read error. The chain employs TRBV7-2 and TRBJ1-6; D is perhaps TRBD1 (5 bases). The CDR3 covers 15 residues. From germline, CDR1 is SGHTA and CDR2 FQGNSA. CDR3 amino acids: CASEGSEFYNSPPHF. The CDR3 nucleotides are TGTGCCAGTGAGGGGAGTGAATTTTATAATTCACCCCCCCACTTT. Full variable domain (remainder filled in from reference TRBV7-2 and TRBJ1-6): GAGVSQSPSNKVTEKGKDVELRCDPISGHTALYWYRQSLGQGLEFLIYFQGNSAPDKSGLPSDRFSAERTGGSVSTLTIQRTQQEDSAVYLCASEGSEFYNSPPHFGNGTRLTVT.

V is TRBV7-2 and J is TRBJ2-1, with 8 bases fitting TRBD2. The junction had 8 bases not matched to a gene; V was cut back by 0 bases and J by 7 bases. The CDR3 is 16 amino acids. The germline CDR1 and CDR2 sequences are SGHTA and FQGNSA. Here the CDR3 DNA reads TGTGCCAGCAGCTTAGCCCCCGGGACTAGAAGGAATGAGCAGTTCTTC. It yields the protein CASSLAPGTRRNEQFF.

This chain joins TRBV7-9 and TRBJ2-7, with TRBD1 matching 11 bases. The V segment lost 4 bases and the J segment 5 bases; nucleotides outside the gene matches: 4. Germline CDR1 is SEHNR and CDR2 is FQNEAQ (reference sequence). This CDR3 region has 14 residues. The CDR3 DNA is TGTGCCAGCAGCTCAACGGGACAGGGGGACGAGCAGTACTTC. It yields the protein CASSSTGQGDEQYF.

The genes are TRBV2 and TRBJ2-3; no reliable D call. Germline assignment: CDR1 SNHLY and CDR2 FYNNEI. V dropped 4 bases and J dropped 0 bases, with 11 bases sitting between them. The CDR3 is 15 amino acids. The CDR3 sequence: CASSAGRQSTDTQYF. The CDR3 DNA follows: TGTGCCAGCAGTGCAGGTCGCCAGAGCACAGATACGCAGTATTTT.

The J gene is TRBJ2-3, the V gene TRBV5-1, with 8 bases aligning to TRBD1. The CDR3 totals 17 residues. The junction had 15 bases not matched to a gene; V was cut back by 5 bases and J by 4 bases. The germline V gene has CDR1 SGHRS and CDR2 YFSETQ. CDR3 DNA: TGCGCCAGCAGTCGAGAACCCGGGACAGGAGGGGCAGATACGCAGTATTTT. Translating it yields CASSREPGTGGADTQYF.

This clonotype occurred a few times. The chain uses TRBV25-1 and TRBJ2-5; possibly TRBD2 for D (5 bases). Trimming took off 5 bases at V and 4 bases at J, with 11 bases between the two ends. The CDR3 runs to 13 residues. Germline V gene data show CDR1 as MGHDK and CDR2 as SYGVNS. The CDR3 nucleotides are TGTGCCAGCAGTAGGAGGTCCGGAGAGACCCAGTACTTC. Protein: CASSRRSGETQYF.

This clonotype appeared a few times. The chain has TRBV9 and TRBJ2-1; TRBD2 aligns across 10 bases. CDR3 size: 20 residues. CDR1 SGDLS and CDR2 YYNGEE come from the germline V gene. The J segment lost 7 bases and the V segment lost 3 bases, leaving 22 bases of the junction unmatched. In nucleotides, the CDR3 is TGTGCCAGCAGCGCCCGGGGGGGACTAGCGAGGAGGAGTGGGGGTAATGAGCAGTTCTTC. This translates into CASSARGGLARRSGGNEQFF. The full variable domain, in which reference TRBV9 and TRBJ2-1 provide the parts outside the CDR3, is DSGVTQTPKHLITATGQRVTLRCSPRSGDLSVYWYQQSLDQGLQFLIQYYNGEERAKGNILERFSAQQFPDLHSELNLSSLELGDSALYFCASSARGGLARRSGGNEQFFGPGTRLTVL.

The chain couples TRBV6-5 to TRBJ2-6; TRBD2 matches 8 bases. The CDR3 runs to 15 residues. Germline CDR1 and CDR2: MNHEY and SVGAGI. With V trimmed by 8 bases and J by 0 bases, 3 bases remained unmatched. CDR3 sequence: CASHRGGSGANVLTF. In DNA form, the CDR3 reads TGTGCCAGCCACCGGGGGGGCTCTGGGGCCAACGTCCTGACTTTC.

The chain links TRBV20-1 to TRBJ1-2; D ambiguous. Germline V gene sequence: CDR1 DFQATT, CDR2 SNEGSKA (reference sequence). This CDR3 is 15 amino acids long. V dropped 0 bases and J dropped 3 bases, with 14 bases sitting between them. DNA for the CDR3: TGCAGTGCTAGAGATCAAGCGGGGATACACTATGGCTACACCTTC. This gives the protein CSARDQAGIHYGYTF.

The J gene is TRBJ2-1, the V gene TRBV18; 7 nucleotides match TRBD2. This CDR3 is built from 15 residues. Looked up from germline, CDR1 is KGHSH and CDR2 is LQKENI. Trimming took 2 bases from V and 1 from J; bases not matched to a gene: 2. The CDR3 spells CASSPAGDSYNEQFF. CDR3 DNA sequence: TGTGCCAGCTCACCAGCGGGGGATTCCTACAATGAGCAGTTCTTC.

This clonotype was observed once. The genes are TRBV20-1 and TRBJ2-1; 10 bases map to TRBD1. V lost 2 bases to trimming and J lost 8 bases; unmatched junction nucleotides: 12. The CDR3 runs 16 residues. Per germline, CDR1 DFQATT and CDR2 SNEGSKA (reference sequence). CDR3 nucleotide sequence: TGCAGTGCTAGAACCAGGGACAGGGGAAAGGTTTATGAGCAGTTCTTC. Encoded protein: CSARTRDRGKVYEQFF.

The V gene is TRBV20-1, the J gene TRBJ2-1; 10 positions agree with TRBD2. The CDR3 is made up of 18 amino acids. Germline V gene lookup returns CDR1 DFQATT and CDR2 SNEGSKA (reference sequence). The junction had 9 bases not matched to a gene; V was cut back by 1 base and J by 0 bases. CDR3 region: CSARALAGVGDSYNEQFF. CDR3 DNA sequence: TGCAGTGCTAGAGCTCTAGCGGGAGTTGGGGACTCCTACAATGAGCAGTTCTTC.

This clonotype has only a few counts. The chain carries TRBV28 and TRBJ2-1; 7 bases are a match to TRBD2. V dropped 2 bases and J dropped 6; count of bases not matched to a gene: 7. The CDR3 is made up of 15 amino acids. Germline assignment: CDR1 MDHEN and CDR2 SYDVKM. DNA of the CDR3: TGTGCCAGCAGTTTAGGGGAGGGAAGTTGCAATGAGCAGTTCTTC. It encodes CASSLGEGSCNEQFF.

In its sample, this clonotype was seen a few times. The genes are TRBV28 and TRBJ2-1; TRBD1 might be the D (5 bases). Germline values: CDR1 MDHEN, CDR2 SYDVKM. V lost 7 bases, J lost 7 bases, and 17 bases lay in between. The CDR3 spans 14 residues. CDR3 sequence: CASTEVGPRNEQFF. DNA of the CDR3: TGTGCCAGCACCGAGGTGGGGCCACGGAATGAGCAGTTCTTC.

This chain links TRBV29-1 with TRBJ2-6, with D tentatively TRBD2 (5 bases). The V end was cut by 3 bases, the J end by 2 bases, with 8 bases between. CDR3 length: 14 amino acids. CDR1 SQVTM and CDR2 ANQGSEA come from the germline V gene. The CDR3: CSVDDGAGANVLTF. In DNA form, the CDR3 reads TGCAGCGTTGACGACGGGGCTGGGGCCAACGTCCTGACTTTC.

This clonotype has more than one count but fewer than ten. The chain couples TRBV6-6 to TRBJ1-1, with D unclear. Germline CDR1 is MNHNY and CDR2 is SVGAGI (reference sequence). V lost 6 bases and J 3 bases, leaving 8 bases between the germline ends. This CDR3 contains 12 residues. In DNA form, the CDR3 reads TGTGCCAGCAGACGGACCGACACTGAAGCTTTCTTT. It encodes CASRRTDTEAFF.

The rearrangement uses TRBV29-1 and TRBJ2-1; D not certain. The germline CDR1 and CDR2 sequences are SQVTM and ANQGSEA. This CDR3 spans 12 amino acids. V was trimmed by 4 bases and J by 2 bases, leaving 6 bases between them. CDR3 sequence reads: CSVGTAYNEQFF. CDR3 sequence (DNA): TGCAGCGTTGGGACGGCCTACAATGAGCAGTTCTTC.

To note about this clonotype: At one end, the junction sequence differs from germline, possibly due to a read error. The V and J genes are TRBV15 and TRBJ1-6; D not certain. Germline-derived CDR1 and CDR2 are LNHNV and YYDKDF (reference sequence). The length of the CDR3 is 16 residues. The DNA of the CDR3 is TGTGCCACCAGCAGAGATTCTCCGGGCCTCAATTCACCCCTCAACTTT. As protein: CATSRDSPGLNSPLNF.

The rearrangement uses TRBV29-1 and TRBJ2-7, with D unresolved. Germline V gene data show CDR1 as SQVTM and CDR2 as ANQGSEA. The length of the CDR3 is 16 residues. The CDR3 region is CTTLKIDGLGFYEQYF. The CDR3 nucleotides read TGCACCACGTTGAAAATAGATGGTCTGGGGTTCTACGAGCAGTACTTC.

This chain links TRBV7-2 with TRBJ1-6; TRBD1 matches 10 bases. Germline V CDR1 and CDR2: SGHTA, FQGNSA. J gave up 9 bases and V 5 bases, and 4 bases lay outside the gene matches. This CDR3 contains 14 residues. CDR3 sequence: CASSPRTGGSPLHF. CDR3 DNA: TGTGCCAGCAGCCCTAGGACAGGGGGTTCACCCCTCCACTTT. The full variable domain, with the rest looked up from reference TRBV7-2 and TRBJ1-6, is GAGVSQSPSNKVTEKGKDVELRCDPISGHTALYWYRQSLGQGLEFLIYFQGNSAPDKSGLPSDRFSAERTGGSVSTLTIQRTQQEDSAVYLCASSPRTGGSPLHFGNGTRLTVT.

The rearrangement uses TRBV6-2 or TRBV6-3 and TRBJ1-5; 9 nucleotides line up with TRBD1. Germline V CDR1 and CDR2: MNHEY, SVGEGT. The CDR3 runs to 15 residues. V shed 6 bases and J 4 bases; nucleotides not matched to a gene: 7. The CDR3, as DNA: TGTGCCAGCAGACCCGACAGGGGGGCGAATCAGCCCCAGCATTTT. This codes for CASRPDRGANQPQHF.

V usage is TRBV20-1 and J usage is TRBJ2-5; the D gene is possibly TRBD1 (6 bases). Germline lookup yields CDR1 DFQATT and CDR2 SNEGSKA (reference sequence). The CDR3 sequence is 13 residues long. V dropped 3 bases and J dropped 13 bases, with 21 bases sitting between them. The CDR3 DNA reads TGCAGTGCTAGTATTGACAGGTGGGATTCCGGGTACTTC. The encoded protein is CSASIDRWDSGYF.

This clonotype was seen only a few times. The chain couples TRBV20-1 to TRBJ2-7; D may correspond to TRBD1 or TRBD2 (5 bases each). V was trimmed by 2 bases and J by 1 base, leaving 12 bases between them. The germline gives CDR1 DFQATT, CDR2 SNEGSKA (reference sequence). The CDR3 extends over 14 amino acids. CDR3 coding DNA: TGCAGTGCTAGACGTGAGGGGCTTTCCTACGAGCAGTACTTC. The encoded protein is CSARREGLSYEQYF.

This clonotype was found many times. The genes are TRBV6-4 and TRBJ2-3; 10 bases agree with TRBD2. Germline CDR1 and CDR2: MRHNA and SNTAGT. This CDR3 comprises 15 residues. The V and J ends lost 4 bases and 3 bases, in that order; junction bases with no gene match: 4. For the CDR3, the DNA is TGTGCCAGCAGTGGCGGGACTAGCGATACAGATACGCAGTATTTT. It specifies CASSGGTSDTDTQYF.

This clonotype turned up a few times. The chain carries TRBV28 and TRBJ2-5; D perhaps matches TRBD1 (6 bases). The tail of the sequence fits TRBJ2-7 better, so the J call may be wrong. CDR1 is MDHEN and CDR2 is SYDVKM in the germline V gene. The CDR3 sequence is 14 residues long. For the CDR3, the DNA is TGTGCCAGCAGTTTGGGGGACACCTACTACGAGCAGTACTTC. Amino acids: CASSLGDTYYEQYF.